The 22 T cell receptor beta chains in this list originate from one sample, sequenced in a study of shared clonotypes between healthy human individuals. Here immunoSEQ multiplex PCR was the method, and the copy in TCRdb shows in-frame clones only, minus some. The profile shows fewer than 3 million clones, 85% to 95% of them singletons. The sample consisted of naive CD4+ T cells from PBMCs. The subset was: CD45RA+ positively selected. Receptors originate from a man younger than 30 in good health. Some clones in this sample may be carry-over from other donors' samples.

The chain is built from TRBV7-6 and TRBJ2-1; maybe TRBD2 (6 bases). In germline, CDR1 is SGHVS, CDR2 FNYEAQ. Trimming shortened V by 3 bases and J by 1 base, and 13 bases separated the two germline ends. CDR3 length equals 16 residues. The CDR3 coding sequence is TGTGCCAGCAGCTTCCGGGCTAGCGTATCCTACAATGAGCAGTTCTTC. This sequence encodes CASSFRASVSYNEQFF.

This chain joins TRBV6-6 and TRBJ2-7; TRBD1 is a possible D gene (5 bases). Germline CDR1 MNHNY, CDR2 SVGAGI (reference sequence). Trimming pared 6 bases from V and 5 bases from J, leaving 20 bases between. CDR3 size: 15 residues. CDR3 region: CASSSRSGQSDEQYF. The CDR3, as DNA: TGTGCCAGCAGCTCTCGGTCAGGGCAATCAGACGAGCAGTACTTC.

The chain has TRBV30 and TRBJ1-5; D is uncertain. Trimming stripped 5 bases from V and 3 bases from J, with 17 bases between. Germline V CDR1 and CDR2: GTSNPN, SVGIG (reference sequence). The length of the CDR3 is 15 residues. The CDR3 sequence is CAWGEGAALNQPQHF. The CDR3, as DNA: TGTGCCTGGGGCGAAGGTGCAGCCCTCAATCAGCCCCAGCATTTT.

V usage is TRBV6-1 and J usage is TRBJ1-1; D unresolved. The V end lost 4 bases, the J end lost 1 base, and 16 bases lay between the germline ends. The CDR3 is made up of 16 amino acids. CDR1 is MNHNS, CDR2 SASEGT, per germline. Here the CDR3 reads CASSGHNRASNTEAFF. CDR3 nucleotide sequence: TGTGCCAGCAGTGGCCACAACCGGGCCTCGAACACTGAAGCTTTCTTT.

The chain uses TRBV7-9 and TRBJ1-1; D is uncertain. Germline assignment: CDR1 SEHNR and CDR2 FQNEAQ (reference sequence). Trimming shortened V by 4 bases and J by 7 bases, and 10 bases separated the two germline ends. The CDR3 runs to 12 residues. For the CDR3, the DNA is TGTGCCAGCAGCTCTCCGAAGGTTGAAGCTTTCTTT. It is translated as CASSSPKVEAFF.

V usage is TRBV29-1 and J usage is TRBJ2-3, with 8 nucleotides matching TRBD1. Trimming took 7 bases from V and 1 from J; bases not matched to a gene: 4. CDR3 length: 13 residues. Germline V gene lookup returns CDR1 SQVTM and CDR2 ANQGSEA. The CDR3 region is CSDETGGTDTQYF. The DNA for the CDR3 is TGCAGCGATGAGACAGGGGGCACAGATACGCAGTATTTT.

V and J are TRBV7-6 and TRBJ2-5; D assignment may be TRBD1 or TRBD2 (5 bases each). CDR1 is SGHVS and CDR2 is FNYEAQ in the germline V gene. V lost 2 bases and J lost 8, with 15 bases in between. The CDR3 loop spans 14 amino acids. Here the CDR3 reads CASSLPGTGVTQYF. In DNA, the CDR3 is TGTGCCAGCAGCTTACCCGGGACCGGGGTAACCCAGTACTTC.

The chain uses TRBV29-1 and TRBJ2-3, with TRBD2 matching 8 bases. V shed 2 bases and J 4 bases; nucleotides not matched to a gene: 5. Looked up from germline, CDR1 is SQVTM and CDR2 is ANQGSEA. This CDR3 comprises 14 residues. CDR3 in amino acids: CSVEHGLAADTQYF. The CDR3 DNA reads TGCAGCGTTGAACATGGACTAGCTGCAGATACGCAGTATTTT.

As for this clone: Other DNA variants within this sample encode the same CDR3. This chain joins TRBV27 and TRBJ1-2, with TRBD1 identical over 8 bases. Germline CDR1 and CDR2: MNHEY and SMNVEV (reference sequence). Trimming took 6 bases from V and 4 from J; bases not matched to a gene: 7. The CDR3 consists of 14 residues. CDR3 loop: CASSPDRGSYGYTF. The DNA for the CDR3 is TGTGCCAGCAGCCCCGACAGGGGAAGCTATGGCTACACCTTC.

This rearrangement joins TRBV30 to TRBJ2-7; 8 positions agree with TRBD1. Per the germline V gene, CDR1 is GTSNPN and CDR2 is SVGIG (reference sequence). Losses at the gene ends were 4 bases for V and 5 bases for J; bases not matched to a gene: 7. The CDR3 totals 13 residues. CDR3 amino acids: CAWNNRGNDEQYF. The CDR3 DNA reads TGTGCCTGGAATAACAGGGGGAACGACGAGCAGTACTTC.

The V and J genes are TRBV28 and TRBJ2-7; 9 nucleotides line up with TRBD1. CDR3 length: 14 amino acids. Germline V CDR1 and CDR2: MDHEN, SYDVKM. V lost 6 bases to trimming and J lost 4 bases; unmatched junction nucleotides: 7. The CDR3 nucleotides read TGTGCCAGCAGCCAACGGGACAGGGCTTACGAGCAGTACTTC. Translating it yields CASSQRDRAYEQYF.

Here the CDR3 reads CAGSQANTEAFF. CDR3 nucleotide sequence: TGTGCCGGGTCCCAGGCGAACACTGAAGCTTTCTTT. The chain couples TRBV6-1 to TRBJ1-1; D gene uncertain. The germline CDR1 and CDR2 sequences are MNHNS and SASEGT. This CDR3 region has 12 residues. Trimming took off 11 bases at V and 1 base at J, with 11 bases between the two ends.

The chain has TRBV11-3 and TRBJ2-7; the match to TRBD1 covers 8 bases. This CDR3 region has 15 residues. Germline CDR1 is SGHNT and CDR2 is YENEEA. V was clipped by 5 bases and J by 0 bases; unmatched bases: 6. The CDR3, as DNA: TGTGCCAGCAGCCCCCTGGACAGGGCCTCCTACGAGCAGTACTTC. It specifies CASSPLDRASYEQYF.

This clone showed up just once. The chain links TRBV10-3 to TRBJ1-3; D remains ambiguous. The CDR3 sequence is 14 residues long. V lost 2 bases and J lost 1, with 6 bases in between. Germline CDR1 reads ENHRY; CDR2 reads SYGVKD. DNA for the CDR3: TGTGCCATCAGTGAGACCCAGTCTGGAAACACCATATATTTT. Translated, it gives CAISETQSGNTIYF.

V gene TRBV2 combines with J gene TRBJ1-3; D is uncertain. Germline V gives CDR1 SNHLY, CDR2 FYNNEI. V dropped 4 bases and J dropped 4 bases, with 5 bases sitting between them. CDR3 size: 12 residues. The CDR3 here is CASSGWGNTIYF. The CDR3 DNA reads TGTGCCAGCAGTGGATGGGGAAACACCATATATTTT.

The chain recombines TRBV30 with TRBJ1-1; weak D call: TRBD1 (6 bases). Germline V gives CDR1 GTSNPN, CDR2 SVGIG (reference sequence). V lost 3 bases and J 2 bases, leaving 13 bases between the germline ends. The CDR3 has 14 residues. CDR3 bases: TGTGCCTGGAGCACAGGGTTCACTAACACTGAAGCTTTCTTT. It codes for CAWSTGFTNTEAFF. Combining the CDR3 with reference TRBV30 and TRBJ1-1 gives the whole variable domain SQTIHQWPATLVQPVGSPLSLECTVEGTSNPNLYWYRQAAGRGLQLLFYSVGIGQISSEVPQNLSASRPQDRQFILSSKKLLLSDSGFYLCAWSTGFTNTEAFFGQGTRLTVV.

This chain joins TRBV30 and TRBJ2-2; D is perhaps TRBD2 (5 bases). This CDR3 has 16 amino acids. V lost 4 bases to trimming and J lost 4 bases, with 19 bases between them. The germline V gene encodes CDR1 GTSNPN and CDR2 SVGIG (reference sequence). The CDR3 reads CAWTPRTAAGTGELFF. CDR3 DNA sequence: TGTGCCTGGACCCCGAGGACGGCCGCGGGCACCGGGGAGCTGTTTTTT. The complete variable domain, with remaining parts taken from reference TRBV30 and TRBJ2-2, reads SQTIHQWPATLVQPVGSPLSLECTVEGTSNPNLYWYRQAAGRGLQLLFYSVGIGQISSEVPQNLSASRPQDRQFILSSKKLLLSDSGFYLCAWTPRTAAGTGELFFGEGSRLTVL.

The rearrangement joins TRBV7-9 to TRBJ1-2; D is ambiguous. V dropped 2 bases and J dropped 4 bases, with 5 bases sitting between them. The CDR3 consists of 12 residues. Germline V CDR1 and CDR2: SEHNR, FQNEAQ (reference sequence). As DNA, the CDR3 is TGTGCCAGCAGCTTAACGCCCTATGGCTACACCTTC. It yields the protein CASSLTPYGYTF. The variable domain in full, with the rest retrieved from reference TRBV7-9 and TRBJ1-2, is DTGVSQNPRHKITKRGQNVTFRCDPISEHNRLYWYRQTLGQGPEFLTYFQNEAQLEKSRLLSDRFSAERPKGSFSTLEIQRTEQGDSAMYLCASSLTPYGYTFGSGTRLTVV.

The chain employs TRBV4-3 and TRBJ2-2; D gene ambiguous. With 0 bases removed from V and 7 bases from J, the gap between germline ends came to 9 bases. CDR3 length equals 14 residues. CDR1 and CDR2 (germline): LGHNA, YSLEER. DNA of the CDR3: TGCGCCAGCAGCCAAGAGCTCTATGGCGGGGAGCTGTTTTTT. It codes for CASSQELYGGELFF.

The sample holds one count of this clone. The genes are TRBV11-2 and TRBJ2-2; weak D call: TRBD2 (6 bases). This CDR3 is built from 16 residues. Germline CDR1 SGHAT, CDR2 FQNNGV. Trimming removed 1 base at V and 2 bases at J, with 11 bases between. The CDR3 loop reads CASSLVTGANTGELFF. CDR3 nucleotide sequence: TGTGCCAGCAGCTTAGTTACGGGAGCCAACACCGGGGAGCTGTTTTTT.

The V and J genes are TRBV21-1 and TRBJ1-4. TRBV21-1 is tagged as a pseudogene. The CDR3 totals 11 residues. This CDR3 is CASSKPEKLFF. The DNA for the CDR3 is TGTGCCAGCAGCAAACCCGAAAAACTGTTTTTT.

This clone was detected only once. DNA for the CDR3: TGTGCCAGCGGGGGCCAGGGGGACAAAAACATTCAGTACTTC. Translation: CASGGQGDKNIQYF. This chain links TRBV11-1 with TRBJ2-4; 7 bases are shared with TRBD1. Germline V lookup: CDR1 SGHAT, CDR2 FQDESV (reference sequence). The CDR3 consists of 14 residues. V dropped 8 bases and J dropped 3; count of bases not matched to a gene: 7.